Each of the 24 T cell receptor beta chains below was sequenced from the same sample in a study of human T cells and chemical hapten exposure. Sample time point: patch test 1, 2 weeks after DPC sensitization. Stated treatment: therapeutic diphenylcyclopropenone sensitization with weekly scalp DPC. TCRdb reprocessed the RACE reads via MiXCR and lists one record per CDR3 protein. The sample has 180,000 or so distinct CDR3 sequences; around 20% are singletons. Sequences were derived from whole blood, sampled in connection with sensitization to the hapten diphenylcyclopropenone (DPC). The receptors shown here come from a woman aged 50 to 60 with alopecia areata. Some clones in this sample may be carry-over from other donors' samples.

This clonotype appeared many times. V usage is TRBV24-1 and J usage is TRBJ2-2; no definite D call. CDR3 size: 13 residues. V lost 4 bases and J lost 5, with 7 bases in between. Germline CDR1 and CDR2: KGHDR and SFDVKD. The CDR3 loop reads CATSEPVTGELFF. As DNA, the CDR3 is TGTGCCACCAGTGAACCGGTGACCGGGGAGCTGTTTTTT.

This clonotype was counted a few times. This sequence joins TRBV12-3 or TRBV12-4 and TRBJ1-6; D possibly corresponds to TRBD1 (5 bases). The CDR3 sequence is 14 residues long. The ends were cut back, 3 bases at V and 10 bases at J, with 13 bases in the middle. The CDR3, as DNA: TGTGCCAGCAGTTTCTGGGCAGGGAACTCACCCCTCCACTTT. The encoded protein is CASSFWAGNSPLHF.

This clonotype was seen only a few times. This chain joins TRBV29-1 and TRBJ2-3; possibly TRBD1 for D (6 bases). The V and J ends lost 4 bases and 2 bases respectively, with 10 bases between them. The germline V gene has CDR1 SQVTM and CDR2 ANQGSEA. The CDR3 is 13 residues long. The CDR3 DNA is TGCAGCGTTGGGACAGTCCTCACAGATACGCAGTATTTT. It specifies CSVGTVLTDTQYF.

In this sample, this clonotype turned up a few times. The V gene is TRBV29-1, the J gene TRBJ2-5; D is ambiguous. The CDR3 has 16 amino acids. Germline-derived CDR1 and CDR2 are SQVTM and ANQGSEA. V was shortened by 1 base and J by 7 bases, with 22 bases between the two germline ends. CDR3: CSVEAFTPSLVRTQYF. CDR3 bases: TGCAGCGTTGAAGCTTTTACGCCTAGTTTAGTTCGGACCCAGTACTTC.

The chain employs TRBV9 and TRBJ1-1; 7 nucleotides agree with TRBD1. The junction had 10 bases not matched to a gene; V was cut back by 2 bases and J by 6 bases. The CDR3 loop spans 15 amino acids. The germline gives CDR1 SGDLS, CDR2 YYNGEE. The CDR3 sequence is CASSVLQGSNAEAFF. The DNA of the CDR3 is TGTGCCAGCAGCGTCTTACAGGGGTCTAACGCTGAAGCTTTCTTT.

This clonotype was picked up a small number of times. The rearrangement joins TRBV9 to TRBJ2-1; D unresolved. Trimming removed 4 bases at V and 5 bases at J, with 19 bases between. In germline, CDR1 is SGDLS, CDR2 YYNGEE. The CDR3 totals 16 residues. CDR3: CASSPPGRQRDNEQFF. CDR3 nucleotides: TGTGCCAGCAGCCCCCCTGGCAGACAAAGGGACAATGAGCAGTTCTTC.

This clonotype has a handful of counts. The chain employs TRBV5-1 and TRBJ1-2, with 8 bases aligning to TRBD1. J was trimmed by 7 bases and V by 3 bases; bases with no gene match: 11. Germline lookup yields CDR1 SGHRS and CDR2 YFSETQ. This CDR3 has 15 amino acids. The CDR3 DNA sequence: TGCGCCAGCAGCTGGAGGACAGGGTTGGATGCTGGCTACACCTTC. As protein: CASSWRTGLDAGYTF. Filled out from reference TRBV5-1 and TRBJ1-2, the complete variable domain reads KAGVTQTPRYLIKTRGQQVTLSCSPISGHRSVSWYQQTPGQGLQFLFEYFSETQRNKGNFPGRFSGRQFSNSRSEMNVSTLELGDSALYLCASSWRTGLDAGYTFGSGTRLTVV.

This clonotype has a single count. This chain connects TRBV18 to TRBJ1-3, with D possibly matching TRBD1 (6 bases). V lost 6 bases and J lost 0, with 15 bases in between. This CDR3 contains 16 residues. In germline, CDR1 is KGHSH, CDR2 LQKENI. CDR3 protein: CASSPSGGVSGNTIYF. CDR3 coding DNA: TGTGCCAGCTCTCCATCGGGGGGCGTCTCTGGAAACACCATATATTTT.

The chain carries TRBV9 and TRBJ2-2; no definite D call. Germline V CDR1 and CDR2: SGDLS, YYNGEE. The CDR3 sequence is 13 residues long. V lost 2 bases to trimming and J lost 3 bases, with 5 bases between them. The CDR3, as DNA: TGTGCCAGCAGCGTTTCAGACACCGGGGAGCTGTTTTTT. It specifies CASSVSDTGELFF.

In its sample, this clonotype was seen a few times. The J gene is TRBJ2-1, the V gene TRBV9; 13 positions agree with TRBD2. Germline CDR1 and CDR2: SGDLS and YYNGEE. There are 15 residues in the CDR3. V lost 4 bases, J lost 5 bases, and 3 bases stayed unmatched. This CDR3 reads CASSPLAGGNNEQFF. The CDR3 nucleotides are TGTGCCAGCAGCCCACTAGCGGGAGGGAACAATGAGCAGTTCTTC.

V and J are TRBV15 and TRBJ2-5; 12 nucleotides align to TRBD2. CDR3 size: 16 residues. CDR1 LNHNV and CDR2 YYDKDF come from the germline V gene (reference sequence). The J segment lost 4 bases and the V segment lost 1 base, leaving 4 bases of the junction unmatched. In DNA, the CDR3 is TGTGCCACCAGCAGAGGACTAGCGGGAGAAGGAGAGACCCAGTACTTC. This translates into CATSRGLAGEGETQYF.

This clonotype has a handful of counts. V is TRBV5-1 and J is TRBJ1-1; 9 nucleotides agree with TRBD1. Per the germline V gene, CDR1 is SGHRS and CDR2 is YFSETQ. The CDR3 loop spans 14 amino acids. The junction had 1 base not matched to a gene; V was cut back by 3 bases and J by 1 base. CDR3 DNA: TGCGCCAGCAGCTGGGACAGGGCGAACACTGAAGCTTTCTTT. Its translation is CASSWDRANTEAFF.

This clonotype has a handful of counts. The chain has TRBV29-1 and TRBJ2-7, with 7 nucleotides matching TRBD1. CDR3 length: 14 residues. Germline values: CDR1 SQVTM, CDR2 ANQGSEA. Losses at the gene ends were 6 bases for V and 0 bases for J; bases not matched to a gene: 8. The chain's CDR3 is CSVAGTASSYEQYF. DNA for the CDR3: TGCAGCGTAGCCGGGACAGCGTCCTCCTACGAGCAGTACTTC.

The V call is TRBV29-1, the J call TRBJ2-4; no definite D call. CDR1 is SQVTM, CDR2 ANQGSEA, per germline. This CDR3 spans 14 amino acids. V was trimmed by 2 bases and J by 7 bases, leaving 15 bases between them. In nucleotides, the CDR3 is TGCAGCGTTGAATCCGGTTTTGATTCGAACATTCAGTACTTC. Translated: CSVESGFDSNIQYF.

This clonotype was seen more than once but under ten times. This chain connects TRBV11-2 to TRBJ2-1, with 8 bases identical to TRBD2. V dropped 6 bases and J dropped 0; count of bases not matched to a gene: 7. CDR1 and CDR2 from the germline V gene are SGHAT and FQNNGV. CDR3 length: 16 residues. As DNA, the CDR3 is TGTGCCAGCAGGCCAACCGGGACTAGCTCCTACAATGAGCAGTTCTTC. It is translated as CASRPTGTSSYNEQFF. Supplemented by reference TRBV11-2 and TRBJ2-1, the full variable domain reads EAGVAQSPRYKIIEKRQSVAFWCNPISGHATLYWYQQILGQGPKLLIQFQNNGVVDDSQLPKDRFSAERLKGVDSTLKIQPAKLEDSAVYLCASRPTGTSSYNEQFFGPGTRLTVL.

The rearrangement uses TRBV10-3 and TRBJ2-1; D is perhaps TRBD2 (6 bases). Trimming took off 3 bases at V and 6 bases at J, with 15 bases between the two ends. Germline CDR1 and CDR2: ENHRY and SYGVKD. This CDR3 spans 15 amino acids. Here the CDR3 reads CAISDRIAAGNEQFF. DNA of the CDR3: TGTGCCATCAGTGATAGGATAGCGGCGGGCAATGAGCAGTTCTTC.

This clonotype was observed a handful of times. The rearrangement links TRBV7-9 to TRBJ1-5; D remains unclear. Germline assignment: CDR1 SEHNR and CDR2 FQNEAQ (reference sequence). CDR3 size: 15 residues. Trimming cost V 1 base and J 8 bases, with 15 bases left between them. CDR3 in amino acids: CASSLGGLGMEPQHF. The CDR3, as DNA: TGTGCCAGCAGCTTAGGTGGACTTGGTATGGAGCCCCAGCATTTT.

The chain combines TRBV15 with TRBJ1-5, with 7 nucleotides matching TRBD1. CDR1 LNHNV and CDR2 YYDKDF come from the germline V gene (reference sequence). J gave up 2 bases and V 5 bases, and 3 bases lay outside the gene matches. CDR3 length: 14 amino acids. CDR3 region: CATSPTGRNQPQHF. DNA for the CDR3: TGTGCCACCAGCCCGACAGGGCGCAATCAGCCCCAGCATTTT.

The CDR3 DNA sequence: TGTGCCAGCAGCCATGGGACTAGCGGGAGCTCCTACAATGAGCAGTTCTTC. Its translation: CASSHGTSGSSYNEQFF. The chain joins TRBV3-1 to TRBJ2-1, with 14 bases that match TRBD2. Germline values: CDR1 LGHDT, CDR2 YNNKEL (reference sequence). CDR3 length: 17 residues. Trimming removed 3 bases from V and 0 bases from J; junction bases left unmatched: 1.

The rearrangement joins TRBV20-1 to TRBJ2-3, with 14 bases identical to TRBD2. The CDR3 extends over 15 amino acids. V dropped 6 bases and J dropped 4; count of bases not matched to a gene: 6. Germline lookup yields CDR1 DFQATT and CDR2 SNEGSKA (reference sequence). CDR3 sequence (DNA): TGCAGTGCCCTTCGACTAGCGGGAGGGGCAGATACGCAGTATTTT. Its protein product is CSALRLAGGADTQYF.

This chain links TRBV20-1 with TRBJ1-6; 10 bases match TRBD1. Per the germline V gene, CDR1 is DFQATT and CDR2 is SNEGSKA (reference sequence). This CDR3 is built from 15 residues. The V and J ends lost 5 bases and 7 bases, in that order; junction bases with no gene match: 8. The CDR3 bases are TGCAGTGCTCCCCCTGGGACAGGGGTCAATTCACCCCTCCACTTT. It encodes CSAPPGTGVNSPLHF.

This clonotype has a handful of counts. The rearrangement links TRBV29-1 to TRBJ1-1; no clear D. Trimming took 4 bases from V and 0 from J, leaving 6 bases between them. Germline V lookup: CDR1 SQVTM, CDR2 ANQGSEA. The CDR3 runs to 12 residues. CDR3: CSVVPVNTEAFF. The CDR3 DNA follows: TGCAGCGTTGTTCCAGTGAACACTGAAGCTTTCTTT.

This clonotype was observed a few times. The chain uses TRBV7-9 and TRBJ2-5; 7 bases align to TRBD1. The V gene end was trimmed by 2 bases and the J gene end by 2 bases; junction bases not matched to a gene: 5. The CDR3 runs 15 residues. The germline V gene encodes CDR1 SEHNR and CDR2 FQNEAQ (reference sequence). CDR3 DNA: TGTGCCAGCAGCTTATACGGCAGGGGGCAAGAGACCCAGTACTTC. Its translation is CASSLYGRGQETQYF.

The V and J genes are TRBV5-1 and TRBJ2-5; D is ambiguous. The CDR3 is made up of 14 amino acids. With 0 bases removed from V and 2 bases from J, the gap between germline ends came to 8 bases. Germline CDR1 and CDR2: SGHRS and YFSETQ. CDR3 amino acids: CASSLDRGQETQYF. Here the CDR3 DNA reads TGCGCCAGCAGCTTGGACAGAGGACAAGAGACCCAGTACTTC.